This T cell receptor beta chain stems from a study of blood T cell repertoires in COVID-19. Overall study context: The analysed material was cDNA or gDNA that came from T cells, B-cell-depleted T cells, or PBMCs.

The V gene end was trimmed by 5 bases and the J gene end by 10 bases; junction bases not matched to a gene: 14. CDR3 length: 15 amino acids. Germline V gives CDR1 SGHNT, CDR2 YENEEA. The protocol was immunoSEQ multiplex PCR, while the TCRdb copy is restricted to in-frame clones and leaves out a portion. The profile shows 100,000 or so clones, 85% to 90% of them singletons. The rearrangement uses TRBV11-3 and TRBJ2-1; 7 nucleotides align to TRBD1. Source material: peripheral blood. The receptor's source is a human donor in a cohort sampled during active COVID-19. CDR3 protein: CASSTSGTVSVEQFF. CDR3 bases: TGTGCCAGCAGCACCTCCGGGACAGTGAGTGTGGAGCAGTTCTTC.